These T cell receptor beta chains were read from a single sample in a study of PD-1 blockade in classical Hodgkin lymphoma. Profiling relied on immunoSEQ multiplex PCR, and the TCRdb table lists in-frame clones only, not all of them. The sample lists approximately 50,000 clones, 88% occurring once. The source material was peripheral blood mononuclear cells (PBMCs), sampled before the second cycle of nivolumab. The receptors were sampled from a human donor with classical Hodgkin lymphoma. Both conserved end residues are part of each CDR3. The D gene is left open where the match is weak. Clone size is given for some rows only: seen once, a few or many times, or a class if the clone is expanded.

v_gene,j_gene,d_gene,abundance,CDR3aa,CDR3nt
TRBV5-1,TRBJ2-2,NA,NA,CASSSGPTGELFF,TGCGCCAGCAGCTCGGGTCCAACCGGGGAGCTGTTTTTT
TRBV19,TRBJ1-2,NA,once,CASSIDSDRTQTYTF,TGTGCCAGTAGTATAGATTCCGACAGAACCCAAACCTACACCTTC
TRBV5-1,TRBJ2-7,NA,few,CASSPTGFGVSEQYF,TGCGCCAGCAGCCCAACAGGGTTCGGCGTAAGTGAGCAGTACTTC
TRBV19,TRBJ2-3,NA,NA,CASSIQGGGHADTQYF,TGTGCCAGTAGTATCCAGGGAGGGGGCCATGCAGATACGCAGTATTTT
TRBV28,TRBJ1-2,NA,NA,CASSLAGAWYGYTF,TGTGCCAGCAGTTTGGCAGGGGCTTGGTATGGCTACACCTTC
TRBV21-1,TRBJ2-3,NA,NA,CASSKVVPGTTHTDTQYF,TGTGCCAGCAGCAAAGTAGTCCCTGGGACTACCCACACAGATACGCAGTATTTT
TRBV19,TRBJ1-6,NA,NA,CASSIEGRVNSPLHF,TGTGCCAGTAGTATAGAAGGCAGGGTAAATTCACCCCTCCACTTT
TRBV5-1,TRBJ1-6,NA,NA,CASSLMEGENSPLHF,TGCGCCAGCAGCCTGATGGAGGGGGAGAATTCACCCCTCCACTTT
TRBV5-1,TRBJ1-1,TRBD1,NA,CASSKDRGRMGTEAFF,TGCGCCAGCAGCAAGGACAGGGGGCGGATGGGCACTGAAGCTTTCTTT
TRBV7-9,TRBJ2-5,NA,NA,CASSRPTLGQETQYF,TGTGCCAGCAGCCGACCGACCTTAGGGCAAGAGACCCAGTACTTC
TRBV7-9,TRBJ1-1,NA,NA,CASSFGETEAFF,TGTGCCAGCAGCTTTGGGGAGACTGAAGCTTTCTTT
TRBV5-6,TRBJ2-2,TRBD2,once,CASSFRTSGGITGELFF,TGTGCCAGCAGCTTCAGAACTAGCGGGGGGATCACCGGGGAGCTGTTTTTT
TRBV7-8,TRBJ1-1,NA,NA,CASSLGGIMNTEAFF,TGTGCCAGCAGCTTAGGTGGCATCATGAACACTGAAGCTTTCTTT
TRBV30,TRBJ1-2,NA,NA,CAWSVKDGYTF,TGTGCCTGGAGTGTTAAGGATGGCTACACCTTC
TRBV6-5,TRBJ2-7,NA,once,CASRVTGGQSYEQYF,TGTGCCAGCAGAGTTACCGGGGGACAGTCCTACGAGCAGTACTTC
TRBV2,TRBJ1-2,TRBD1,NA,CASSLSGQGFGYTF,TGTGCCAGCAGTCTTTCGGGACAGGGTTTCGGCTACACCTTC
TRBV7-8,TRBJ1-2,NA,NA,CASSFDPINYGYTF,TGTGCCAGCAGCTTCGACCCTATTAACTATGGCTACACCTTC
TRBV4-1,TRBJ2-7,TRBD1,NA,CASSWGQGDEQYF,TGCGCCAGCAGCTGGGGACAGGGCGACGAGCAGTACTTC
TRBV5-1,TRBJ2-6,NA,NA,CASSWGALAQGANVLTF,TGCGCCAGCAGCTGGGGGGCGCTTGCCCAGGGGGCCAACGTCCTGACTTTC
TRBV27,TRBJ1-4,NA,NA,CASSAKPYPQLANEKLFF,TGTGCCAGCAGTGCCAAACCTTATCCCCAATTAGCTAATGAAAAACTGTTTTTT
TRBV7-6,TRBJ2-5,NA,NA,CASSLPPVQETQYF,TGTGCCAGCAGCTTACCCCCGGTCCAAGAGACCCAGTACTTC
TRBV13,TRBJ2-7,NA,NA,CASSLAGSPYEQYF,TGTGCCAGCAGCTTAGCAGGGTCCCCCTACGAGCAGTACTTC
TRBV7-9,TRBJ2-7,NA,NA,CASNILGGGPYEQYF,TGTGCCAGCAACATTCTGGGGGGCGGGCCCTACGAGCAGTACTTC
TRBV5-1,TRBJ2-2,NA,NA,CASSLVGTGELFF,TGCGCCAGCAGCTTAGTAGGCACCGGGGAGCTGTTTTTT
TRBV29-1,TRBJ2-7,NA,NA,CSAADSSYEQYF,TGCAGCGCCGCGGACAGCTCCTACGAGCAGTACTTC
TRBV6-1,TRBJ1-5,NA,NA,CASSEALRGNQPQHF,TGTGCCAGCAGTGAAGCGCTCAGGGGCAATCAGCCCCAGCATTTT
TRBV28,TRBJ2-3,NA,NA,CASSFGGSPTDTQYF,TGTGCCAGCAGTTTTGGCGGATCTCCCACAGATACGCAGTATTTT
TRBV6-6,TRBJ2-1,TRBD1,NA,CASRGQDSIYNEQFF,TGTGCCAGCAGAGGACAGGACTCAATCTACAATGAGCAGTTCTTC
TRBV5-1,TRBJ2-5,TRBD2,NA,CASSLGGLMQETQYF,TGCGCCAGCAGCTTGGGGGGACTAATGCAAGAGACCCAGTACTTC
TRBV15,TRBJ2-1,TRBD2,NA,CATSRDSSGGDRLF,TGTGCCACCAGCAGAGATTCGAGCGGGGGCGACCGACTCTTC
TRBV28,TRBJ2-1,NA,NA,CASSLWSQGKGNEQFF,TGTGCCAGCAGTTTATGGAGCCAGGGGAAGGGCAATGAGCAGTTCTTC
TRBV19,TRBJ1-2,NA,NA,CASKTWNEAGYTF,TGTGCCAGCAAAACCTGGAATGAGGCTGGCTACACCTTC
TRBV5-1,TRBJ2-4,TRBD1,NA,CASSPDVPGQGIQYF,TGCGCCAGCAGCCCCGACGTACCGGGACAGGGGATTCAGTACTTC
TRBV9,TRBJ2-2,TRBD2,NA,CASSVAWAGGTTGELFF,TGTGCCAGCAGCGTAGCCTGGGCGGGGGGAACCACCGGGGAGCTGTTTTTT
TRBV6-1,TRBJ2-5,NA,NA,CASSSGVGKETQYF,TGTGCCAGCAGTTCTGGGGTAGGGAAAGAGACCCAGTACTTC
TRBV5-1,TRBJ1-1,TRBD1,NA,CASATGDTEAFF,TGCGCCAGCGCTACAGGGGACACTGAAGCTTTCTTT
TRBV4-1,TRBJ2-2,NA,NA,CASSQGVGLTGELFF,TGCGCCAGCAGCCAAGGAGTGGGTCTCACCGGGGAGCTGTTTTTT
TRBV5-1,TRBJ2-3,TRBD2,NA,CASSLLPSGSTDTQYF,TGCGCCAGCAGCTTGCTCCCTAGCGGGAGCACAGATACGCAGTATTTT
TRBV5-8,TRBJ1-2,NA,NA,CASSLRGGYGYTF,TGTGCCAGCAGCTTGCGGGGGGGCTATGGCTACACCTTC
TRBV5-1,TRBJ1-2,NA,NA,CASSLARFYGYTF,TGCGCCAGCAGCTTGGCACGGTTCTATGGCTACACCTTC
TRBV7-2,TRBJ2-5,NA,once,CASSLGVQETQYF,TGTGCCAGCAGCCTAGGGGTCCAAGAGACCCAGTACTTC
TRBV6-4,TRBJ1-1,NA,NA,CASSDSAWGNTEAFF,TGTGCCAGCAGTGACTCGGCGTGGGGGAACACTGAAGCTTTCTTT
TRBV5-4,TRBJ2-6,NA,NA,CASSKRPPDGSGANVLTF,TGTGCCAGCAGCAAAAGACCGCCTGACGGCTCTGGGGCCAACGTCCTGACTTTC
TRBV5-1,TRBJ1-5,NA,NA,CASSLEPAHFGNQPQHF,TGCGCCAGCAGCTTGGAGCCCGCACACTTTGGCAATCAGCCCCAGCATTTT
TRBV7-9,TRBJ2-1,TRBD2,NA,CASSFSGGEQFF,TGTGCCAGCAGCTTTAGCGGGGGAGAGCAGTTCTTC
TRBV5-1,TRBJ2-7,NA,NA,CASSLVQSSYEQYF,TGCGCCAGCAGCTTGGTACAGAGCTCCTACGAGCAGTACTTC
TRBV5-1,TRBJ1-6,NA,NA,CASSLYVSESPLHF,TGCGCCAGCAGCCTATACGTTTCGGAATCACCCCTCCACTTT
TRBV2,TRBJ2-5,TRBD2,NA,CASRHLAGGGSETQYF,TGTGCCAGCAGGCATCTAGCGGGGGGCGGATCAGAGACCCAGTACTTC
TRBV6-6,TRBJ2-5,NA,NA,CASRERREETQYF,TGTGCCAGCAGGGAACGACGTGAAGAGACCCAGTACTTC
TRBV5-1,TRBJ2-1,NA,NA,CASSLVGDHFDEQFF,TGCGCCAGCAGCTTGGTAGGGGATCATTTCGATGAGCAGTTCTTC
TRBV28,TRBJ2-3,TRBD2,NA,CASSGAGTSGTDTQYF,TGTGCCAGCAGTGGCGCCGGGACTAGCGGAACAGATACGCAGTATTTT
TRBV27,TRBJ2-5,NA,NA,CASSLGGGQGTQYF,TGTGCCAGCAGTTTAGGCGGGGGCCAGGGGACCCAGTACTTC
TRBV7-9,TRBJ2-3,NA,NA,CASSLEGSDTQYF,TGTGCCAGCAGCTTAGAGGGTTCCGATACGCAGTATTTT
TRBV10-3,TRBJ2-3,NA,NA,CAIEGGTGSTDTQYF,TGTGCCATTGAAGGAGGGACCGGGAGCACAGATACGCAGTATTTT
TRBV28,TRBJ1-2,NA,NA,CASAPGGVSNYGYTF,TGTGCCAGCGCCCCGGGGGGGGTCTCTAACTATGGCTACACCTTC
TRBV7-9,TRBJ2-7,TRBD1,NA,CASSLTGGLAYEQYF,TGTGCCAGCAGCCTGACAGGGGGCCTAGCCTACGAGCAGTACTTC
TRBV5-1,TRBJ1-1,NA,NA,CASSLGTVNTEAFF,TGCGCCAGCAGCTTGGGGACAGTTAACACTGAAGCTTTCTTT
TRBV10-1,TRBJ1-2,NA,once,CASSPGPYGYTF,TGCGCCAGCAGTCCAGGACCCTATGGCTACACCTTC
TRBV6-6,TRBJ2-2,TRBD1,NA,CASSSGQGDTGELFF,TGTGCCAGCAGTTCGGGGCAGGGGGACACCGGGGAGCTGTTTTTT
TRBV5-1,TRBJ1-6,NA,NA,CASSLEPGVGSPLHF,TGCGCCAGCAGCTTAGAACCGGGTGTAGGTTCACCCCTCCACTTT